These 17 T cell receptor beta chains came from one sample sequenced in a study of CD8+CD57+ T cells in acquired aplastic anemia listed by TCRdb under 2018. Flow cytometry had shown CD8+CD57+ cell expansion in the patients selected for sequencing. Instrument used: Illumina HiSeq 2000. Profiling of TCR beta VDJ combinations and CDR3 sequences used genomic DNA as the template. In TCRdb, the public reads were trimmed at Q25 with fastp and aligned with MiXCR, with productive beta chains retained. All rows with the same CDR3 protein become a single entry with the most common DNA and genes. Present in this sample are about 150,000 distinct CDR3 sequences, less than 60% of which were seen just once. The ten largest make up 3.2% of the sample. The sequenced material came from sorted CD4+, CD8+, or CD8+CD57+ T cells (not recorded which) from PBMCs. These receptors were collected from a human donor with aplastic anemia.

The chain uses TRBV5-1 and TRBJ1-4; the D is unclear. Germline CDR1 SGHRS, CDR2 YFSETQ. This CDR3 is built from 13 residues. Between the trimmed V and J ends, which lost 1 base and 12 bases, there was a span of 13 bases. The CDR3 sequence: CASSLNRFEELFF. As DNA, the CDR3 is TGCGCCAGCAGCTTGAACCGGTTTGAGGAACTGTTTTTT.

This clonotype was seen only a few times. The chain combines TRBV3-1 with TRBJ1-2, with 10 bases that match TRBD1. Germline trimming cut 4 bases from V and 4 bases from J; bases unmatched to any gene: 6. The germline gives CDR1 LGHDT, CDR2 YNNKEL (reference sequence). The CDR3 runs to 15 residues. The CDR3 nucleotides read TGTGCCAGCAGCCTATTGACAGGGGGCTCCTATGGCTACACCTTC. Its protein product is CASSLLTGGSYGYTF.

This clonotype has only a few counts. The chain joins TRBV18 to TRBJ2-3, with 10 bases aligning to TRBD2. Trimming at V came to 0 bases and at J to 3 bases, leaving 3 bases not matched to a gene. From germline, CDR1 is KGHSH and CDR2 LQKENI. The CDR3 has 16 residues. The CDR3 DNA reads TGTGCCAGCTCACCACCTAGCGGGGGGCTGACAGATACGCAGTATTTT. This gives the protein CASSPPSGGLTDTQYF.

This clonotype was detected many times. The V and J genes are TRBV9 and TRBJ2-7, with 9 bases aligning to TRBD1. Germline CDR1 SGDLS, CDR2 YYNGEE. The CDR3 runs to 16 residues. With V trimmed by 3 bases and J by 1 base, 8 bases remained unmatched. The CDR3 nucleotides are TGTGCCAGCAGCGCACCGGGACAGGGTCATTCCTACGAGCAGTACGTC. Its protein product is CASSAPGQGHSYEQYV.

This clonotype came up many times. A much larger clone sits a single nucleotide away, making a read error possible. The chain employs TRBV2 and TRBJ2-7; the D is unclear. The CDR3 consists of 13 residues. Germline V lookup: CDR1 SNHLY, CDR2 FYNNEI. Trimming took off 6 bases at V and 2 bases at J, with 11 bases between the two ends. CDR3 residues: CASSPQTPYEQYF. The CDR3 DNA is TGTGCCAGCAGCCCGCAGACCCCCTACGAGCAGTACTTC.

The CDR3 reads CASSSGKGGGELFF. CDR3 nucleotides: TGTGCCAGCAGCTCCGGGAAAGGGGGCGGGGAGCTGTTTTTT. This chain links TRBV7-2 with TRBJ2-2; a possible D gene is TRBD1 (6 bases). CDR1 and CDR2 (germline): SGHTA, FQGNSA. Trimming cost V 4 bases and J 7 bases, with 13 bases left between them. The CDR3 loop spans 14 amino acids.

V is TRBV13 and J is TRBJ1-3, with D tentatively TRBD1 (5 bases). V was pared by 3 bases and J by 0 bases, with 12 bases between. Looked up from germline, CDR1 is PRHDT and CDR2 is FYEKMQ (reference sequence). The CDR3 totals 16 residues. The CDR3 spells CASSFRGHSSGNTIYF. In nucleotides, the CDR3 is TGTGCCAGCAGCTTTCGCGGACACAGCTCTGGAAACACCATATATTTT.

This chain joins TRBV7-3 and TRBJ2-5, with D possibly matching TRBD1 (5 bases). The CDR3 runs to 11 residues. V dropped 5 bases and J dropped 7 bases, with 8 bases sitting between them. CDR1 is SGHTA, CDR2 FQGTGA, per germline. The CDR3 region has the DNA TGTGCCAGCAGCCGAGACAGGACCCAGTACTTC. Its translation: CASSRDRTQYF.

On this clonotype: A read error may explain this, as a much larger clone is one base away. The chain combines TRBV5-1 with TRBJ1-1; possible D gene TRBD1, 6 bases. V lost 6 bases, J lost 0 bases, and 15 bases lay in between. In germline, CDR1 is SGHRS, CDR2 YFSETQ. The CDR3 sequence is 15 residues long. CDR3 nucleotide sequence: TGCGCCAGCAAGGGGGGTGGGCGCATGAACACTGAAGCTTTCTTT. Amino acid sequence: CASKGGGRMNTEAFF.

This clonotype was seen a few times. The chain is built from TRBV27 and TRBJ2-4; D is unresolved. In germline, CDR1 is MNHEY, CDR2 SMNVEV (reference sequence). This CDR3 is 15 amino acids long. V lost 0 bases and J lost 0, with 6 bases in between. The CDR3 protein is CASSLSSVAKNIQYF. In nucleotides, the CDR3 is TGTGCCAGCAGTTTATCGAGCGTAGCCAAAAACATTCAGTACTTC.

V usage is TRBV19 and J usage is TRBJ2-5; D not certain. The length of the CDR3 is 14 residues. CDR1 is LNHDA and CDR2 is SQIVND in the germline V gene (reference sequence). The ends were cut back, 0 bases at V and 4 bases at J, with 9 bases in the middle. CDR3 in amino acids: CASSIDLRTETQYF. CDR3 coding DNA: TGTGCCAGTAGTATAGATCTCAGGACAGAGACCCAGTACTTC.

In the case of this clonotype: A clone one base away is much larger, so this may be a read error. The chain recombines TRBV6-6 with TRBJ2-5; the D gene is possibly TRBD2 (6 bases). The CDR3 spans 13 residues. From germline, CDR1 is MNHNY and CDR2 SVGAGI (reference sequence). CDR3 DNA sequence: TGTACCAGCAGGAGGGAGAACGCTGAGACCCAGTACTTC. It is translated as CTSRRENAETQYF.

This clonotype was seen many times. The rearrangement uses TRBV10-3 and TRBJ1-1; D is undetermined. V lost 2 bases to trimming and J lost 4 bases, with 2 bases between them. CDR1 is ENHRY, CDR2 SYGVKD, per germline. This CDR3 is built from 11 residues. CDR3 nucleotide sequence: TGTGCCATCAGTGAGAGCACTGAAGCTTTCTTT. This translates into CAISESTEAFF.

This clonotype showed up many times. The V gene is TRBV5-1, the J gene TRBJ1-5; D remains ambiguous. Germline values: CDR1 SGHRS, CDR2 YFSETQ. The CDR3 runs to 13 residues. V was cut by 1 base and J by 5 bases, with 7 bases left in between. The CDR3 reads CASSLLGDQPQHF. The CDR3 coding sequence is TGCGCCAGCAGCTTGCTTGGTGATCAGCCCCAGCATTTT.

This clonotype was counted between two and nine times. V usage is TRBV6-2 or TRBV6-3 and J usage is TRBJ2-1; 10 nucleotides match TRBD2. The CDR3 is 16 amino acids. V gave up 0 bases and J gave up 4 bases; unmatched junction bases: 3. The V gene's germline CDR1 is MNHEY and CDR2 SVGEGT. The CDR3: CASSYSASGSYNEQFF. The DNA of the CDR3 is TGTGCCAGCAGTTACTCGGCTAGCGGGAGTTACAATGAGCAGTTCTTC.

This clonotype was detected many times. The J gene is TRBJ2-1, the V gene TRBV7-3, with D maybe TRBD1 (6 bases). CDR1 SGHTA and CDR2 FQGTGA come from the germline V gene. Trimming shortened V by 3 bases and J by 8 bases, and 11 bases separated the two germline ends. The CDR3 has 13 amino acids. The CDR3 coding sequence is TGTGCCAGCAGCTTTCGCAGGGGCGATGAGCAGTTCTTC. It translates to CASSFRRGDEQFF.

This clonotype has only a few counts. V usage is TRBV7-9 and J usage is TRBJ2-7, with a possible D match to TRBD1 (6 bases). Matching the DNA end better, TRBJ2-1 makes the J call doubtful. This CDR3 region has 11 residues. Germline-derived CDR1 and CDR2 are SEHNR and FQNEAQ (reference sequence). CDR3: CASRGGHEQFF. DNA of the CDR3: TGTGCCAGCAGAGGGGGACATGAGCAGTTCTTC.